This TCR beta chain is drawn from a study of CD8 T cells in ankylosing spondylitis. General study results and limits: Reactive arthritis synovial fluid and blood were previously reported to contain some motif variants. Typical of ankylosing spondylitis blood, it appeared, was a TCR beta motif of fewer than ten highly homologous variants. Disease-linked clones were reportedly significantly enriched in matched ankylosing spondylitis synovial fluid.

The CDR3 sequence is 13 residues long. Germline CDR1 MNHNY, CDR2 SVGAGI (reference sequence). V lost 6 bases, J lost 5 bases, and 11 bases lay in between. In making TCR beta libraries, quantitative 5'-RACE with molecular barcodes was used. MiXCR, applied by TCRdb to the 5' RACE reads, yields one record per CDR3 protein. The sample shows hundreds of thousands of distinct CDR3 sequences, over 9.5% of them seen only once. In its sample, this clonotype was seen many times. The antigen remains undetermined. The source material was blood, either unsorted or a sorted T cell fraction (not recorded which). V usage is TRBV6-6 and J usage is TRBJ1-5; perhaps TRBD1 as D (5 bases). This receptor was identified in a male donor with ankylosing spondylitis. The CDR3 is CASRGAGYQPQHF. In DNA, the CDR3 is TGTGCCAGCAGAGGGGCGGGGTATCAGCCCCAGCATTTT.